This is a list of T cell receptor beta chains from one sample in a study of blood T cell repertoires in COVID-19. The assay was immunoSEQ multiplex PCR, and TCRdb's table has in-frame clones only and misses some. Of just under 150,000 clones in the sample, around 90% were seen once. The specimen was peripheral blood. Receptor source: a human donor in a cohort sampled during active COVID-19. Each CDR3 is given with its conserved first and last residue. A D gene is named only where the DNA matches it firmly. Size is stated for part of the rows, as once, few or many counts, or as a class when the clone is expanded.

TGTGCCAGCAGTGAGACAGGGTATCAGCCCCAGCATTTT	CASSETGYQPQHF	TRBV12-3/TRBV12-4	-	TRBJ1-5	TRBD1
TGTGCCAGCAGCCCTAGCGGGGGGAGCTCCTACGAGCAGTACTTC	CASSPSGGSSYEQYF	TRBV9	-	TRBJ2-7	TRBD2
TGTGCCAGCAGTGAAGCCTTCCTTGGAGTAGGAGAACAAGAGACCCAGTACTTC	CASSEAFLGVGEQETQYF	TRBV6-1	-	TRBJ2-5	-
TGCAGCGTTGAAGAAGGAGTCTCCTTGGAAGCTTTCTTT	CSVEEGVSLEAFF	TRBV29-1	-	TRBJ1-1	-
TGTGCCAGCAGCTTGGTAACAGGGGGCTCCTACGAGCAGTACTTC	CASSLVTGGSYEQYF	TRBV5-5	-	TRBJ2-7	TRBD1
TGTGCCAGCGTAGAGAACACTGAAGCTTTCTTT	CASVENTEAFF	TRBV6-6	-	TRBJ1-1	-
TGTGCCAGCAACCGACTAGCGGGGGATAACACAGATACGCAGTATTTT	CASNRLAGDNTDTQYF	TRBV2	-	TRBJ2-3	TRBD2
TGTGCCAGTAGTCGCGGGGGTAATTCAGCTAATGAAAAACTGTTTTTT	CASSRGGNSANEKLFF	TRBV19	-	TRBJ1-4	-
TGCGCCAGCAGCCGGGGACAGAACACTGAAGCTTTCTTT	CASSRGQNTEAFF	TRBV5-1	-	TRBJ1-1	-
TGTGCCAGCAGCTTAGCTGCAGGGATGAGCTATGGCTACACCTTC	CASSLAAGMSYGYTF	TRBV7-6	-	TRBJ1-2	-
TGTGCCAGCAGCCAAGGGTGGAGTTACGAGCAGTACTTC	CASSQGWSYEQYF	TRBV4-2	-	TRBJ2-7	-
TGTGCCAGCAGCTTGGGGACAGGGAACACTGAAGCTTTCTTT	CASSLGTGNTEAFF	TRBV5-8	-	TRBJ1-1	TRBD1
TGTGCCATCAGCTCGGACAGGGGCGAGGTATATGGCTACACCTTC	CAISSDRGEVYGYTF	TRBV10-3	-	TRBJ1-2	TRBD1
TGTGCCAGTAGTAGGACAGGGGGTGCCTATGGCTACACCTTC	CASSRTGGAYGYTF	TRBV19	-	TRBJ1-2	TRBD1
TGTGCCAGCAGATTCGACAGGCACTATGGCTACACCTTC	CASRFDRHYGYTF	TRBV5-8	-	TRBJ1-2	-
TGTGCCAGCAGCCAACTAACGACAGGGATAAATGAAAAACTGTTTTTT	CASSQLTTGINEKLFF	TRBV4-2	once	TRBJ1-4	TRBD1
TGTGCCAGCAGCCCGGGACTAGCCACAGATACGCAGTATTTT	CASSPGLATDTQYF	TRBV4-2	-	TRBJ2-3	TRBD2
TGTGCCAGCAGCCAGGAAGCTGGACAGGGGTCTAATTCACCCCTCCACTTT	CASSQEAGQGSNSPLHF	TRBV4-2	-	TRBJ1-6	TRBD1
TGTGCCAGCAAGCGGACAGGGGGACAGCCCCAGCATTTT	CASKRTGGQPQHF	TRBV28	-	TRBJ1-5	TRBD1
TGTGCCAGCAGCCCAGGAGCCAAGCGGGGGGGCTACAATGAGCAGTTCTTC	CASSPGAKRGGYNEQFF	TRBV5-4	once	TRBJ2-1	TRBD2
TGTGCCAGCAGCTTACGAGGAAGGACCCAGTACTTC	CASSLRGRTQYF	TRBV7-2	-	TRBJ2-5	-
TGTGCCAGCAGCTTGCAAAGCGAACTCTACGGAAACACCATATATTTT	CASSLQSELYGNTIYF	TRBV5-5	-	TRBJ1-3	-
TGTGCCAGCAGTGAAACTGTCCCGGGACAGGGTTGGAGGACTGAAGCTTTCTTT	CASSETVPGQGWRTEAFF	TRBV2	-	TRBJ1-1	TRBD1
TGTGCCAGCAGCGCGTCCGGGGTTGGCACTGAAGCTTTCTTT	CASSASGVGTEAFF	TRBV9	-	TRBJ1-1	-
TGTGCCAGCAGCGTCGGACAGGACACAGATACGCAGTATTTT	CASSVGQDTDTQYF	TRBV9	-	TRBJ2-3	TRBD1
TGTGCCAGCAGCTGGGGCCCCACCGTGTGGAATCAGCCCCAGCATTTT	CASSWGPTVWNQPQHF	TRBV7-2	-	TRBJ1-5	-
TGCGCCAGGGGGGACCCGGGACAGGGGCCTAACTATGGCTACACCTTC	CARGDPGQGPNYGYTF	TRBV5-1	-	TRBJ1-2	TRBD1
TGTGCCAGCAGCCGGACAGGGGCGGGGGGCACTGAAGCTTTCTTT	CASSRTGAGGTEAFF	TRBV5-6	-	TRBJ1-1	TRBD1